This TCR beta chain was recovered during a study of immune cell composition in non-small cell lung cancer. The overall study: Lung adenocarcinoma or squamous carcinoma made up most tumours. General study results and limits: Shared sequences between tumour-reactive and dominant in vivo clones were not proven. Tumour-associated clones >0.5% occurred in under 35% of adenocarcinomas, about four fifths of squamous. Smoking pack-years did not significantly correlate with tumour TCR-beta clonality.

In germline, CDR1 is SNHLY, CDR2 FYNNEI. The CDR3 has 15 amino acids. Trimming took 1 base from V and 6 from J; bases not matched to a gene: 5. The normal lung sample lay at least 3 cm, and maximally far, from the tumour. A note on this clone: Its cognate antigen is unknown.

Method: immunoSEQ multiplex PCR; TCRdb's copy keeps in-frame clones and lacks some. Here the sample spans about 2,000 clones, about two thirds being singletons. The sequenced sample was non-adjacent lung tissue. The rearrangement links TRBV2 to TRBJ1-5; 8 bases align to TRBD1. This clonotype originated in a human donor with non-small cell lung cancer. CDR3 residues: CASSEEETGGQPQHF. The CDR3 DNA follows: TGTGCCAGCAGTGAAGAGGAAACAGGGGGTCAGCCCCAGCATTTT. Looking up the rest from reference TRBV2 and TRBJ1-5 gives the full variable domain: EPEVTQTPSHQVTQMGQEVILRCVPISNHLYFYWYRQILGQKVEFLVSFYNNEISEKSEIFDDQFSVERPDGSNFTLKIRSTKLEDSAMYFCASSEEETGGQPQHFGDGTRLSIL.